The entry that follows covers one T cell receptor beta chain sequence. Its antigen is still unknown. The ends lost 0 bases at V and 2 bases at J; junction bases unmatched: 5. The germline CDR1 and CDR2 sequences are SGHRS and YFSETQ. The CDR3 contains 16 residues. This sample is part of a study of shared clonotypes between healthy human individuals. Looking at the study overall: Researchers assigned three CD4 naive, three CD4 memory, two CD8 naive and one CD8 memory plate to each donor. Whole-study results and caveats: Generation probabilities of non-shared clonotypes were lower (relative to those shared by all four donors).

Profiled with immunoSEQ multiplex PCR; TCRdb holds only in-frame clones, not every one. The sample consists of 2,500,000 or so clones, around 90% of them appearing once. The sequencing sample was made of naive CD4+ T cells from PBMCs. Regarding subset: CD45RA+ positively selected. The receptor was derived from a man aged 18 to 30 in good health. Some clones in this sample may be carry-over from other donors' samples. The V call is TRBV5-1, the J call TRBJ2-7; 10 nucleotides match TRBD2. Here the CDR3 reads CASSLVRTSGPYEQYF. CDR3 bases: TGCGCCAGCAGCTTGGTTAGGACTAGCGGTCCCTACGAGCAGTACTTC.